The 30 T cell receptor beta chains in this list originate from one sample, sequenced in a study of CD8 T cells in Susac syndrome (dated by TCRdb to between 2018 and 2021). The library was made by the immunoSEQ multiplex PCR assay. RNA was extracted using the RNeasy kit, and roughly 0.5 to 1 ug of the RNA was reverse transcribed with random hexamers. Using fastp at Q25 and MiXCR, TCRdb reprocessed the public reads and kept productive beta chains. Rows are unified per CDR3 protein, each entry keeping the most common DNA and genes. For this sample the table gives about 140,000 distinct CDR3 sequences, of which 85% to 95% were detected only once. Approximately 0.11% of the sample lies in the top ten. Sequencing used CD4+ T cells from PBMCs. All receptors come from a human donor with multiple sclerosis.

The V call is TRBV30, the J call TRBJ2-5; D unresolved. Per germline, CDR1 GTSNPN and CDR2 SVGIG (reference sequence). Between the trimmed V and J ends, which lost 2 bases and 12 bases, there was a span of 10 bases. CDR3 length: 10 residues. CDR3 coding DNA: TGTGCCTGGAGTACCGGGCCCAAGTACTTC. It yields the protein CAWSTGPKYF.

The chain is built from TRBV29-1 and TRBJ2-2; D is possibly TRBD2 (5 bases). The V gene's germline CDR1 is SQVTM and CDR2 ANQGSEA. This CDR3 comprises 14 residues. V was cut by 7 bases and J by 1 base, with 13 bases left in between. The CDR3 nucleotides are TGCAGCGCCTGGGCGGGTGGGAACACCGGGGAGCTGTTTTTT. Residues: CSAWAGGNTGELFF.

The chain recombines TRBV29-1 with TRBJ1-1; D is ambiguous. V lost 3 bases and J 0 bases, leaving 11 bases between the germline ends. The length of the CDR3 is 14 residues. In germline, CDR1 is SQVTM, CDR2 ANQGSEA. CDR3 DNA sequence: TGCAGCGTTGATCCATGGACGGTGAACACTGAAGCTTTCTTT. Translating it yields CSVDPWTVNTEAFF.

The gene calls are TRBV7-2 and TRBJ2-7; D gene uncertain. CDR1 and CDR2 (germline): SGHTA, FQGNSA. This CDR3 is 11 amino acids long. V was clipped by 5 bases and J by 5 bases, with 7 bases between them. CDR3 in DNA: TGTGCCAGCAGCGGGTTCAACGAGCAGTACTTC. Translating it yields CASSGFNEQYF. Looking up the rest from reference TRBV7-2 and TRBJ2-7 gives the full variable domain: GAGVSQSPSNKVTEKGKDVELRCDPISGHTALYWYRQSLGQGLEFLIYFQGNSAPDKSGLPSDRFSAERTGGSVSTLTIQRTQQEDSAVYLCASSGFNEQYFGPGTRLTVT.

The chain employs TRBV28 and TRBJ2-2; D not resolved. The germline V gene has CDR1 MDHEN and CDR2 SYDVKM. V was shortened by 7 bases and J by 2 bases, with 14 bases between the two germline ends. This CDR3 has 15 amino acids. DNA of the CDR3: TGTGCCAGCACCCACGGCGCGAAAAACACCGGGGAGCTGTTTTTT. Translating it yields CASTHGAKNTGELFF.

The J gene is TRBJ2-1, the V gene TRBV24-1; D is perhaps TRBD2 (6 bases). Germline CDR1 is KGHDR and CDR2 is SFDVKD. This CDR3 contains 15 residues. V was clipped by 12 bases and J by 1 base, with 18 bases between them. The CDR3 reads CASAAPGLSYNEQFF. CDR3 coding DNA: TGTGCCTCCGCTGCGCCAGGACTATCCTACAATGAGCAGTTCTTC.

The chain carries TRBV29-1 and TRBJ1-2; 8 nucleotides align to TRBD1. This CDR3 is built from 12 residues. V shed 1 base and J 5 bases; nucleotides not matched to a gene: 0. The germline CDR1 and CDR2 sequences are SQVTM and ANQGSEA. In nucleotides, the CDR3 is TGCAGCGTTGAAGGACAGGGGTATGGCTACACCTTC. It specifies CSVEGQGYGYTF.

The chain has TRBV5-1 and TRBJ2-6; D not resolved. Trimming took off 5 bases at V and 1 base at J, with 7 bases between the two ends. This CDR3 has 14 amino acids. The V gene's germline CDR1 is SGHRS and CDR2 YFSETQ. The CDR3 loop reads CASSIISGANVLTF. Written as DNA, the CDR3 is TGCGCCAGCAGTATTATATCTGGGGCCAACGTCCTGACTTTC. Variable domain in full (rest from reference TRBV5-1 and TRBJ2-6): KAGVTQTPRYLIKTRGQQVTLSCSPISGHRSVSWYQQTPGQGLQFLFEYFSETQRNKGNFPGRFSGRQFSNSRSEMNVSTLELGDSALYLCASSIISGANVLTFGAGSRLTVL.

V and J are TRBV12-3 or TRBV12-4 and TRBJ1-6; D is ambiguous. This CDR3 has 12 amino acids. With 3 bases removed from V and 7 bases from J, the gap between germline ends came to 4 bases. The CDR3 sequence is CASSFSNSPLHF. The CDR3 region has the DNA TGTGCCAGCAGTTTCTCGAATTCACCCCTCCACTTT.

The chain couples TRBV5-6 to TRBJ1-1, with 8 bases fitting TRBD1. The ends lost 0 bases at V and 8 bases at J; junction bases unmatched: 9. The CDR3 spans 15 residues. CDR1 SGHDT and CDR2 YYEEEE come from the germline V gene. The chain's CDR3 is CASSLGPGTGFEAFF. CDR3 bases: TGTGCCAGCAGCTTGGGGCCCGGGACAGGTTTCGAAGCTTTCTTT.

The chain carries TRBV7-3 and TRBJ2-1; the match to TRBD2 covers 14 bases. V lost 4 bases to trimming and J lost 9 bases; unmatched junction nucleotides: 8. The germline gives CDR1 SGHTA, CDR2 FQGTGA. This CDR3 spans 16 amino acids. The CDR3 here is CASSSPGLAGEVEQFF. Here the CDR3 DNA reads TGTGCCAGCAGCTCTCCGGGACTAGCGGGAGAGGTTGAGCAGTTCTTC.

V is TRBV20-1 and J is TRBJ2-3, with D perhaps assigned TRBD1 or TRBD2 (5 bases each). CDR3 length: 16 amino acids. Trimming removed 5 bases from V and 3 bases from J, with 21 bases in between. Germline V gene sequence: CDR1 DFQATT, CDR2 SNEGSKA (reference sequence). CDR3 in amino acids: CSALGPGDSGTDTQYF. DNA of the CDR3: TGCAGTGCTCTGGGACCAGGCGACTCGGGTACAGATACGCAGTATTTT.

V gene TRBV30 combines with J gene TRBJ1-1; D might be TRBD1 (5 bases). V was trimmed by 0 bases and J by 0 bases, leaving 17 bases between them. The CDR3 sequence is 17 residues long. Looked up from germline, CDR1 is GTSNPN and CDR2 is SVGIG (reference sequence). In DNA form, the CDR3 reads TGTGCCTGGAGTGTATGGCAGGGATACGGCATGAACACTGAAGCTTTCTTT. Its translation: CAWSVWQGYGMNTEAFF.

This clonotype came up once. The chain is built from TRBV20-1 and TRBJ1-5; the D is unclear. V was trimmed by 2 bases and J by 6 bases, leaving 23 bases between them. The CDR3 covers 17 residues. Germline V lookup: CDR1 DFQATT, CDR2 SNEGSKA (reference sequence). CDR3 sequence: CSARNYPTITPGQPQHF. The CDR3 nucleotides read TGCAGTGCTAGAAACTACCCGACCATAACCCCAGGTCAGCCCCAGCATTTT.

V usage is TRBV29-1 and J usage is TRBJ2-3; 8 bases match TRBD2. The CDR3 is 17 amino acids. The germline V gene encodes CDR1 SQVTM and CDR2 ANQGSEA. J was trimmed by 1 base and V by 2 bases; bases with no gene match: 11. This chain's CDR3 is CSVERAGAVSGTDTQYF. CDR3 nucleotide sequence: TGCAGCGTTGAACGAGCGGGGGCTGTTAGCGGCACAGATACGCAGTATTTT.

J is TRBJ2-7 and V is TRBV19; TRBD2 aligns across 7 bases. Germline V gene lookup returns CDR1 LNHDA and CDR2 SQIVND (reference sequence). This CDR3 is built from 15 residues. The V segment lost 2 bases and the J segment 1 base; nucleotides outside the gene matches: 5. CDR3 DNA: TGTGCCAGTAGTATAAGCGGGGCACTATCCTACGAGCAGTACTTC. Translated, it gives CASSISGALSYEQYF.

The rearrangement joins TRBV27 to TRBJ2-4, with no clear D. The length of the CDR3 is 17 residues. V was cut by 2 bases and J by 0 bases, with 14 bases left in between. Germline V gives CDR1 MNHEY, CDR2 SMNVEV (reference sequence). DNA of the CDR3: TGTGCCAGCAGTTTAACAGTGGCACCCCTAGCCAAAAACATTCAGTACTTC. It encodes CASSLTVAPLAKNIQYF.

This clonotype was seen only once. DNA of the CDR3: TGCAGCGTTGACAGGGGGGGAACGGGTGGCTACACCTTC. Amino acid sequence: CSVDRGGTGGYTF. The genes are TRBV29-1 and TRBJ1-2; 7 bases match TRBD1. This CDR3 has 13 amino acids. The germline CDR1 and CDR2 sequences are SQVTM and ANQGSEA. Trimming took 3 bases from V and 7 from J; bases not matched to a gene: 8. The variable domain in full, with the rest retrieved from reference TRBV29-1 and TRBJ1-2, is SAVISQKPSRDICQRGTSLTIQCQVDSQVTMMFWYRQQPGQSLTLIATANQGSEATYESGFVIDKFPISRPNLTFSTLTVSNMSPEDSSIYLCSVDRGGTGGYTFGSGTRLTVV.

The chain combines TRBV6-5 with TRBJ2-7; D might be TRBD2 (6 bases). This CDR3 has 12 amino acids. Germline V gene sequence: CDR1 MNHEY, CDR2 SVGAGI. Trimming cost V 11 bases and J 3 bases, with 14 bases left between them. The CDR3 nucleotides read TGTGCCGGCCTGACTAGGAACTACGAGCAGTACTTC. Encoded protein: CAGLTRNYEQYF.

V and J are TRBV24-1 and TRBJ2-1; TRBD1 matches at 7 bases. The CDR3 runs 16 residues. From germline, CDR1 is KGHDR and CDR2 SFDVKD. J was trimmed by 1 base and V by 3 bases; bases with no gene match: 5. This chain's CDR3 is CATSDQGVGSYNEQFF. The CDR3 DNA reads TGTGCCACCAGTGATCAGGGGGTCGGTTCCTACAATGAGCAGTTCTTC.

The V gene is TRBV27, the J gene TRBJ1-5; 7 bases map to TRBD1. Germline loops: CDR1 MNHEY, CDR2 SMNVEV (reference sequence). This CDR3 has 14 residues. J lost 2 bases, V lost 6 bases, and 4 bases had no gene match. The CDR3 nucleotides read TGTGCCAGCAGCCCAGGGGGTCGCAATCAGCCCCAGCATTTT. It codes for CASSPGGRNQPQHF.

The V and J genes are TRBV9 and TRBJ2-1; TRBD2 matches 8 bases. In germline, CDR1 is SGDLS, CDR2 YYNGEE. Trimming cost V 6 bases and J 2 bases; bases outside gene matches: 4. This CDR3 is 14 amino acids long. As DNA, the CDR3 is TGTGCCAGCATGGGTAGCGGGGCCTACAATGAGCAGTTCTTC. Amino acids: CASMGSGAYNEQFF.

The table lists this clonotype with a count of one. The V gene is TRBV11-1, the J gene TRBJ1-6, with D perhaps matching TRBD1 (6 bases). Trimming took off 1 base at V and 10 bases at J, with 14 bases between the two ends. The CDR3 runs to 15 residues. Germline lookup yields CDR1 SGHAT and CDR2 FQDESV (reference sequence). The CDR3 DNA reads TGTGCCAGCAGCTTAGGCAGGGGAAGCGGATCACCCCTCCACTTT. Its translation is CASSLGRGSGSPLHF.

The chain employs TRBV13 and TRBJ1-4; D is uncertain. Trimming left V 2 bases short and J 6 bases short, with 19 bases between. CDR1 PRHDT and CDR2 FYEKMQ come from the germline V gene (reference sequence). This CDR3 is 17 amino acids long. CDR3 coding DNA: TGTGCCAGCAGCTTAATGGTCCGGGAGGGTGTTGATGAAAAACTGTTTTTT. Protein sequence: CASSLMVREGVDEKLFF.

The table lists this clonotype with a count of one. The chain joins TRBV3-1 to TRBJ1-2, with 7 bases fitting TRBD1. The CDR3 contains 14 residues. With V trimmed by 7 bases and J by 0 bases, 5 bases remained unmatched. Germline lookup yields CDR1 LGHDT and CDR2 YNNKEL (reference sequence). The CDR3 DNA sequence: TGTGCCAGCATCCAGACAGGGTCTAACTATGGCTACACCTTC. Translated, it gives CASIQTGSNYGYTF.

This chain uses TRBV28 with TRBJ1-3; D is possibly TRBD1 (6 bases). CDR1 is MDHEN and CDR2 is SYDVKM in the germline V gene. V was shortened by 3 bases and J by 3 bases, with 12 bases between the two germline ends. The CDR3 sequence is 15 residues long. CDR3 nucleotides: TGTGCCAGCAGTTTTGGGGGGGCAGGTGGAAACACCATATATTTT. This translates into CASSFGGAGGNTIYF.

This chain uses TRBV3-1 with TRBJ2-3; 7 bases are a match to TRBD2. CDR1 and CDR2 (germline): LGHDT, YNNKEL (reference sequence). The CDR3 loop spans 15 amino acids. Trimming took 2 bases from V and 6 from J; bases not matched to a gene: 8. The CDR3 reads CASSQMGGRTDTQYF. The DNA of the CDR3 is TGTGCCAGCAGCCAAATGGGGGGGAGAACGGATACGCAGTATTTT.

The chain joins TRBV28 to TRBJ2-1; a weak D match, TRBD1 (5 bases). V was pared by 4 bases and J by 11 bases, with 15 bases between. The germline V gene has CDR1 MDHEN and CDR2 SYDVKM. This CDR3 spans 13 amino acids. The CDR3 is CASSSRTPGQQFF. CDR3 bases: TGTGCCAGCAGTTCAAGGACACCCGGTCAGCAGTTCTTC. The full variable domain, in which reference TRBV28 and TRBJ2-1 provide the parts outside the CDR3, is DVKVTQSSRYLVKRTGEKVFLECVQDMDHENMFWYRQDPGLGLRLIYFSYDVKMKEKGDIPEGYSVSREKKERFSLILESASTNQTSMYLCASSSRTPGQQFFGPGTRLTVL.

This rearrangement joins TRBV20-1 to TRBJ2-3; 8 bases map to TRBD1. Germline CDR1 is DFQATT and CDR2 is SNEGSKA (reference sequence). The CDR3 spans 15 residues. Unmatched junction bases numbered 11, after V lost 2 bases and J lost 7 bases. This chain's CDR3 is CSARRGTGGQHTQYF. As DNA, the CDR3 is TGCAGTGCTAGACGGGGGACAGGCGGCCAGCATACGCAGTATTTT.

The V and J genes are TRBV29-1 and TRBJ2-7; TRBD2 agrees at 8 bases. Trimming at V came to 7 bases and at J to 6 bases, leaving 8 bases not matched to a gene. Germline lookup yields CDR1 SQVTM and CDR2 ANQGSEA. The CDR3 is 12 residues long. The CDR3 DNA is TGCAGCGCCCGGGAGGGCGACTCCGAGCAGTACTTC. Its translation: CSAREGDSEQYF.